This record concerns one T cell receptor (beta chain) sequence. Its antigen is not yet known. Base qualities are not recorded, but no much larger clone differs from it by a single base. Mismatch repair deficiency in every enrolled patient was established by polymerase chain reaction or immunohistochemistry. A few patients who responded to pembrolizumab therapy underwent TCR sequencing. In the phase II trial, pembrolizumab PD-1 blockade was tested prospectively in advanced mismatch repair-deficient cancers, no matter which tissue of origin the cancers came from. Peripheral blood T cell samples were gathered serially, both before PD-1 blockade started and at multiple time points afterward. Blood sampling times were expressed in weeks after the first pembrolizumab dose. Via the germline V gene (reference sequence), CDR1 is LNHDA and CDR2 SQIVND. Here V drops 3 bases and J drops 7 bases, and the junction holds 2 bases not matched to any gene. Inclusive of the bounding cysteine and phenylalanine, the CDR3 is 14 residues long. Of all the DNA, just the CDR3 is kept, 42 bases in frame from base 1.

The data derive from a study of PD-1 blockade in mismatch repair-deficient tumors (TCRdb year 2017). About the study as a whole: Between late 2013 and late 2016, the trial enrolled roughly 80 consecutive patients with about eleven types of mismatch repair-deficient cancer, all of whom had received prior treatment and were progressing. Deep sequencing of TCR CDR3 regions was used to track tumor-associated T cell clones in peripheral blood of patients responding to PD-1 blockade. Study-level results and caveats: Rapid expansion after pembrolizumab followed by contraction, generally before radiologic responses, was shown by tumor-resident clones, which were often undetectable in blood before treatment.

Libraries came from the immunoSEQ multiplex PCR assay. TCRdb provides this immuneACCESS table in a form limited to in-frame rearrangements. Some clones are lacking; in checked studies, under half of them reflect an unresolved V gene, and why the rest are absent is not known. The sample data list over 100,000 clones, and around 80% of these were observed just once. The ten largest make up roughly 4.5% of the sample. The receptor's source is an adult with mismatch repair-deficient cancer. Recombination connected TRBV19 to TRBJ1-5; TRBD1 agrees with 11 junctional bases. The source was peripheral blood, collected 60 to 65 weeks after starting pembrolizumab. The nucleotide sequence reads as follows: TGTGCCAGTAGTATCCGGGACAGGGGGCAGCCCCAGCATTTT. It translates to CASSIRDRGQPQHF.